This TCR beta chain is from a study of blood T cell repertoires in COVID-19. Study summary: Donors in the United States, Italy and Spain gave samples during acute or convalescent COVID-19. The analysed material was cDNA or gDNA that came from T cells, B-cell-depleted T cells, or PBMCs.

This CDR3 has 16 amino acids. Trimming pared 3 bases from V and 4 bases from J, leaving 16 bases between. CDR1 and CDR2 (germline): SGHDN, FVKESK. This table comes from immunoSEQ multiplex PCR, and its TCRdb copy is limited to in-frame clones, with some not included. The table has some 260,000 clones, roughly four fifths seen once. The cohort comprised adults aged about 18 to 90 years residing in 20 to 25 US areas. The V gene is TRBV14, the J gene TRBJ2-1, with D perhaps matching TRBD1 (6 bases). This TCR came from a man under 40 with acute COVID-19. Sample: PBMCs or T cells enriched from blood (not recorded which). This chain's CDR3 is CASSHPPKGQYNEQFF. The CDR3 region has the DNA TGTGCCAGCAGCCACCCCCCTAAAGGACAGTACAATGAGCAGTTCTTC.